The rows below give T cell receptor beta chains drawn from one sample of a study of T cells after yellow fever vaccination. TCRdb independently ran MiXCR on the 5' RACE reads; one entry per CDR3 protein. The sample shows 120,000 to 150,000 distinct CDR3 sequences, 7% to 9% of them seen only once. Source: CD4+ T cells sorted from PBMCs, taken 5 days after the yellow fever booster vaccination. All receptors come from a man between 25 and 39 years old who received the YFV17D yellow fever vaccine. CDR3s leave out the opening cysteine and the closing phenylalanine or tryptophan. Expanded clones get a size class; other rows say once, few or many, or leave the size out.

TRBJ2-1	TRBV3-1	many	ASSRVRLEVGNEQF
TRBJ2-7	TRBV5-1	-	ASSLRLAGVDEQY
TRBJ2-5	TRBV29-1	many	SVETEETQY
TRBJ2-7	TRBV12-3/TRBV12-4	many	ASSLGTGLPPHEQY
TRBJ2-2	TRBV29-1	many	SVEDTQGANTGELF
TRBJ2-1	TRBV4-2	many	ASSQEWVNEQF
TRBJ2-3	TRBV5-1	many	ASSLEGLVRTDTQY
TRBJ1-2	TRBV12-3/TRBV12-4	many	ASSLGLKRGYT
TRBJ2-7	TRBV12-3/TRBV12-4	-	ASSLAPSRHHYEQY
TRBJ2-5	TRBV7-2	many	ASSSQGARGETQY
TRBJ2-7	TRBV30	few	AWTHGGPSYEQY
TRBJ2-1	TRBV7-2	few	ASSRRRESYNEQF
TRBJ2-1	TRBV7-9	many	ASSSPGRWYNEQF
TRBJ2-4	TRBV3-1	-	ASSQSPGKNIQY